Shown below are 2 T cell receptor beta chains from a single sample sequenced in a study of response to subunit inactivated influenza vaccine. TCRdb re-called the RT-PCR reads through MiXCR, storing one row per CDR3 protein. The table includes hundreds of thousands of distinct CDR3 sequences, over 9.5% detected once. This specimen was PBMCs from blood, taken on the day of vaccination. These receptors all come from a man aged 50-60 years who received an inactivated influenza vaccine.

This clonotype turned up a few times. The V call is TRBV27, the J call TRBJ2-7; D possibly corresponds to TRBD1 (5 bases). The ends were cut back, 2 bases at V and 5 bases at J, with 13 bases in the middle. Germline CDR1 is MNHEY and CDR2 is SMNVEV (reference sequence). The CDR3 sequence is 14 residues long. DNA for the CDR3: TGTGCCAGCAGTTTACAGGGTTCTTTCCACGAGCAGTACTTC. This encodes CASSLQGSFHEQYF.

This rearrangement joins TRBV18 to TRBJ2-7; D gene unclear. This CDR3 comprises 18 residues. Germline V CDR1 and CDR2: KGHSH, LQKENI. V dropped 3 bases and J dropped 3 bases, with 24 bases sitting between them. The CDR3 loop is CASSPLPRTTSTVYEQYF. DNA for the CDR3: TGTGCCAGCTCACCTCTACCGAGAACAACGTCTACGGTCTACGAGCAGTACTTC.